This T cell receptor beta chain appears in the sequencing data of a study of T cell changes during pregnancy in multiple sclerosis. The length of the CDR3 is 15 residues. Germline-derived CDR1 and CDR2 are LNHDA and SQIVND (reference sequence). Trimming cost V 7 bases and J 2 bases, with 15 bases left between them. The assay was immunoSEQ multiplex PCR, and TCRdb's table has in-frame clones only and misses some. The table lists approximately 90,000 clones, 91% of them singletons. This chain uses TRBV19 with TRBJ2-1; D is perhaps TRBD2 (7 bases). Source: peripheral blood, taken after pregnancy. The TCR comes from a female donor in good health, enrolled as a control in a pregnancy study. This chain's CDR3 is CASTTGRGPYNEQFF. CDR3 in DNA: TGTGCCAGTACCACGGGGCGGGGGCCCTACAATGAGCAGTTCTTC.